The next 16 T cell receptor beta chains were all read from a single sample in a study of T-cell memory formation after mild COVID-19. Each CDR3 protein is one row after TCRdb ran MiXCR on the 5' RACE reads. Among fewer than 400,000 distinct CDR3 sequences listed, 10% to 15% were seen once. Input material: PBMCs or a T cell subset sorted from them (not recorded which). Receptors originate from a man aged 18 to 29 who had mild COVID-19 (a few samples of this study predate the infection). Cell type and time point are not known.

At least ten counts were recorded for this clonotype. The chain joins TRBV6-5 to TRBJ1-1; D remains ambiguous. Trimming removed 2 bases from V and 7 bases from J, with 11 bases in between. Germline CDR1 is MNHEY and CDR2 is SVGAGI. This CDR3 is 13 amino acids long. The CDR3 is CASSYDWSREAFF. The CDR3 DNA reads as TGTGCCAGCAGTTACGACTGGTCTCGTGAAGCTTTCTTT.

This clonotype was detected a few times. The V and J genes are TRBV6-6 and TRBJ2-3; D not resolved. Germline V gives CDR1 MNHNY, CDR2 SVGAGI (reference sequence). The CDR3 runs to 16 residues. Trimming took 0 bases from V and 4 from J, leaving 14 bases between them. This CDR3 reads CASSYSIGRIPDTQYF. The CDR3, as DNA: TGTGCCAGCAGTTACTCCATAGGACGGATTCCAGATACGCAGTATTTT.

J is TRBJ2-7 and V is TRBV7-9; D assignment may be TRBD1 or TRBD2 (5 bases each). CDR3 size: 15 residues. V lost 5 bases and J lost 3, with 17 bases in between. Germline CDR1 is SEHNR and CDR2 is FQNEAQ (reference sequence). The CDR3 spells CASSPGPGWDYEQYV. The CDR3 DNA reads as TGTGCCAGCAGCCCGGGACCTGGTTGGGACTACGAGCAGTACGTC.

This clonotype was seen a handful of times. V and J are TRBV6-1 and TRBJ1-2, with no clear D. V was cut by 1 base and J by 1 base, with 10 bases left in between. The CDR3 covers 15 residues. CDR1 and CDR2 (germline): MNHNS, SASEGT. In DNA form, the CDR3 reads TGTGCCAGCAGTGAAGAGAGTGGGCTTAACTATGGCTACACCTTC. Translating gives CASSEESGLNYGYTF.

The V call is TRBV6-1, the J call TRBJ2-7; D unclear. The CDR3 length is 12 residues. Germline assignment: CDR1 MNHNS and CDR2 SASEGT. Trimming pared 5 bases from V and 2 bases from J, leaving 7 bases between. The DNA for the CDR3 is TGTGCCAGCAGTAGACAAGCCTACGAGCAGTACTTC. This gives the protein CASSRQAYEQYF.

This clonotype has just a few counts. The chain has TRBV20-1 and TRBJ2-3; unclear D gene. CDR3 length equals 14 residues. Germline V gene lookup returns CDR1 DFQATT and CDR2 SNEGSKA (reference sequence). Trimming shortened V by 0 bases and J by 0 bases, and 7 bases separated the two germline ends. CDR3 sequence: CSARDRRSTDTQYF. The CDR3 DNA reads as TGCAGTGCTAGAGACAGGCGTAGCACAGATACGCAGTATTTT.

V and J are TRBV6-5 and TRBJ2-1, with D unresolved. This CDR3 has 15 amino acids. The V and J ends lost 2 bases and 2 bases respectively, with 10 bases between them. Germline lookup yields CDR1 MNHEY and CDR2 SVGAGI. CDR3 DNA sequence: TGTGCCAGCAGTTACGCCTCGGTCCCCTACAATGAGCAGTTCTTC. Its translation is CASSYASVPYNEQFF.

DNA of the CDR3: TGTGCCAGCAACTCCAGGGGGAGAACTGAAGCTTTCTTT. This sequence encodes CASNSRGRTEAFF. J is TRBJ1-1 and V is TRBV7-9; 7 bases fit TRBD1. CDR1 is SEHNR, CDR2 FQNEAQ, per germline (reference sequence). V shed 7 bases and J 5 bases; nucleotides not matched to a gene: 7. The CDR3 spans 13 residues.

In this sample, this clonotype turned up a few times. The CDR3 region has the DNA TGCGCCAGCAGCTGGGGACCCGGGGGGGGGCCAGATACGCAGTATTTT. Its translation is CASSWGPGGGPDTQYF. The genes are TRBV5-1 and TRBJ2-3, with 8 positions matching TRBD2. V gave up 3 bases and J gave up 4 bases; unmatched junction bases: 10. CDR3 length: 16 amino acids. Per the germline V gene, CDR1 is SGHRS and CDR2 is YFSETQ.

This clonotype was recorded many times. A read error may account for a junction end that differs from germline. V usage is TRBV2 and J usage is TRBJ1-5; 7 bases are a match to TRBD1. CDR1 is SNHLY and CDR2 is FYNNEI in the germline V gene. The CDR3 is 16 residues long. CDR3 region: CASSDPGRGGKQPQHF. The CDR3 region has the DNA TGTGCCAGCAGTGACCCCGGAAGAGGGGGCAAACAGCCCCAGCATTTT.

This clonotype has at least ten counts. The chain couples TRBV3-1 to TRBJ1-1; no clear D. Looked up from germline, CDR1 is LGHDT and CDR2 is YNNKEL (reference sequence). The CDR3 runs 14 residues. V was pared by 3 bases and J by 7 bases, with 15 bases between. The CDR3 region is CASSQATAFGEAFF. The CDR3 DNA follows: TGTGCCAGCAGCCAGGCCACGGCTTTCGGTGAAGCTTTCTTT.

This clonotype was detected only a few times. CDR3 sequence reads: CASSGTGTGLVTQYF. The CDR3 coding sequence is TGTGCCAGCAGCGGCACCGGGACAGGGTTGGTGACCCAGTACTTC. The chain links TRBV7-2 to TRBJ2-5, with 9 positions matching TRBD1. The germline gives CDR1 SGHTA, CDR2 FQGNSA. The CDR3 spans 15 residues. V shed 5 bases, J shed 7 bases, and the junction held 11 bases outside the gene matches.

The rearrangement joins TRBV7-2 to TRBJ2-7, with a tentative D call TRBD1 (5 bases). CDR1 and CDR2 from the germline V gene are SGHTA and FQGNSA. V shed 1 base and J shed 2 bases, with 12 bases lying between them. The CDR3 has 15 residues. The chain's CDR3 is CASSLGSGKAYEQYF. Here the CDR3 DNA reads TGTGCCAGCAGCTTAGGTTCAGGGAAGGCCTACGAGCAGTACTTC.

This clonotype showed up just a few times. The V and J genes are TRBV12-3 or TRBV12-4 and TRBJ1-2; D is ambiguous. V lost 1 base, J lost 6 bases, and 6 bases lay in between. The CDR3 totals 12 residues. The CDR3 DNA reads TGTGCCAGCAGTTTAGGGGTCGATGGCTACACCTTC. Protein sequence: CASSLGVDGYTF.

The rearrangement uses TRBV4-3 and TRBJ2-3; no reliable D call. From germline, CDR1 is LGHNA and CDR2 YSLEER. V was trimmed by 0 bases and J by 6 bases, leaving 10 bases between them. This CDR3 is 14 amino acids long. The CDR3 is CASSQEAAPDTQYF. The CDR3 bases are TGCGCCAGCAGCCAAGAGGCTGCCCCTGATACGCAGTATTTT.

This clonotype has a handful of counts. This chain joins TRBV7-2 and TRBJ2-1; 9 bases match TRBD2. Germline CDR1 and CDR2: SGHTA and FQGNSA. The CDR3 length is 14 residues. V lost 6 bases, J lost 4 bases, and 4 bases stayed unmatched. In DNA, the CDR3 is TGTGCCAGCAGACCAGCGGGGGGATACAATGAGCAGTTCTTC. Translation gives CASRPAGGYNEQFF.